This T cell receptor beta chain was obtained from a study of PD-L1 blockade in urothelial cancer. Study as a whole: Males with bladder-origin urothelial cancer made up about 85% of the roughly 29 patients. Median blood clonality was around 0.074, with tens of thousands of unique TCRs.

Generated by immunoSEQ multiplex PCR, the TCRdb table keeps only in-frame clones and is missing some. The sample contains 100,000 to 150,000 clones, approximately 84% of which appear only once. The time point: pretreatment peripheral blood. Per-patient samples, pretreatment and on-treatment, numbered 1 to 8. There are 14 residues in the CDR3. Germline V gene sequence: CDR1 MDHEN, CDR2 SYDVKM. V was clipped by 2 bases and J by 6 bases, with 11 bases between them. The specimen comprised PBMCs, sampled around atezolizumab (anti-PD-L1) treatment. The chain employs TRBV28 and TRBJ2-1; D possibly corresponds to TRBD1 (6 bases). The TCR originated in a man in his fifties or sixties with urothelial cancer. The DNA of the CDR3 is TGTGCCAGCAGTTTAAGGGGGAGAGGCAATGAGCAGTTCTTC. Its translation is CASSLRGRGNEQFF.